One sample yielded the 18 T cell receptor beta chains listed below, sequenced in a study of Tregs in tolerant kidney transplant recipients. Clones were sequenced by immunoSEQ multiplex PCR, and TCRdb holds only the in-frame ones, with some missing. The table lists 92,000 or so clones, more than 80% of them singletons. Sample: CD8+ T cells from blood. Receptors originate from a human donor in good health.

The chain employs TRBV5-1 and TRBJ2-3; D is ambiguous. CDR1 SGHRS and CDR2 YFSETQ come from the germline V gene. V gave up 1 base and J gave up 2 bases, with 8 bases separating them. The CDR3 is 14 residues long. The CDR3, as DNA: TGCGCCAGCAGCTTGTTTCTCAACACAGATACGCAGTATTTT. Amino acids: CASSLFLNTDTQYF.

This sequence joins TRBV5-4 and TRBJ2-5, with D perhaps matching TRBD1 (5 bases). The CDR3 sequence is 14 residues long. V gave up 7 bases and J gave up 3 bases, with 16 bases separating them. In germline, CDR1 is SGHNT, CDR2 YYREEE (reference sequence). Here the CDR3 DNA reads TGTGCCAGCTCAGTTCTTGGGGCTAAAGAGACCCAGTACTTC. Translating it yields CASSVLGAKETQYF.

This chain connects TRBV11-2 to TRBJ2-3; unclear D gene. Germline CDR1 SGHAT, CDR2 FQNNGV. Trimming took off 5 bases at V and 5 bases at J, with 8 bases between the two ends. The CDR3 consists of 12 residues. The CDR3 protein is CASSAVIDTQYF. In DNA, the CDR3 is TGTGCCAGCAGCGCAGTAATAGATACGCAGTATTTT.

The chain recombines TRBV27 with TRBJ2-1, with 9 positions matching TRBD2. The V gene's germline CDR1 is MNHEY and CDR2 SMNVEV (reference sequence). After removal of 5 bases from V and 4 bases from J, the junction contained 12 bases not matched to a gene. This CDR3 comprises 17 residues. The CDR3 reads CASSPLGGRAKYNEQFF. The CDR3 nucleotides read TGTGCCAGCAGTCCATTGGGCGGGAGGGCTAAATACAATGAGCAGTTCTTC.

This chain joins TRBV7-9 and TRBJ1-1; D perhaps matches TRBD1 (5 bases). V was cut by 5 bases and J by 1 base, with 11 bases left in between. The CDR3 length is 14 residues. Germline V lookup: CDR1 SEHNR, CDR2 FQNEAQ (reference sequence). The CDR3 nucleotides are TGTGCCAGCAGCCAGACCGGGGCGAACACTGAAGCTTTCTTT. Its protein product is CASSQTGANTEAFF.

The chain uses TRBV9 and TRBJ2-7, with no clear D. Between the trimmed V and J ends, which lost 4 bases and 2 bases, there was a span of 10 bases. This CDR3 has 13 amino acids. Germline V gene data show CDR1 as SGDLS and CDR2 as YYNGEE. CDR3 region: CASSPSPPYEQYF. The CDR3 coding sequence is TGTGCCAGCAGCCCAAGCCCCCCCTACGAGCAGTACTTC.

V usage is TRBV9 and J usage is TRBJ1-2, with 10 nucleotides matching TRBD1. The CDR3 has 16 amino acids. Looked up from germline, CDR1 is SGDLS and CDR2 is YYNGEE. The V and J ends lost 4 bases and 0 bases, in that order; junction bases with no gene match: 6. CDR3 nucleotides: TGTGCCAGCAGCTGGACAGGGGGTCCCTCTAACTATGGCTACACCTTC. Protein sequence: CASSWTGGPSNYGYTF.

The chain employs TRBV5-4 and TRBJ2-7, with D tentatively TRBD2 (6 bases). CDR3 length: 13 amino acids. V was trimmed by 0 bases and J by 4 bases, leaving 8 bases between them. In germline, CDR1 is SGHNT, CDR2 YYREEE (reference sequence). CDR3 loop: CASSLDGGYEQYF. The DNA for the CDR3 is TGTGCCAGCAGCTTGGACGGGGGATACGAGCAGTACTTC.

The chain joins TRBV11-2 to TRBJ2-7; possibly TRBD2 for D (5 bases). CDR1 is SGHAT, CDR2 FQNNGV, per germline. Trimming took 3 bases from V and 3 from J, leaving 12 bases between them. The CDR3 loop spans 14 amino acids. CDR3 region: CASSFDAGGYEQYF. The CDR3 DNA is TGTGCCAGCAGCTTTGATGCAGGAGGCTACGAGCAGTACTTC.

The chain employs TRBV5-8 and TRBJ1-4; D not resolved. V was clipped by 0 bases and J by 1 base, with 7 bases between them. CDR3 size: 15 residues. In germline, CDR1 is SGHTS, CDR2 YDEGEE. CDR3 coding DNA: TGTGCCAGCAGCTTGGATCGGATAACTAATGAAAAACTGTTTTTT. This translates into CASSLDRITNEKLFF.

V usage is TRBV19 and J usage is TRBJ2-7, with D maybe TRBD1 (5 bases). The germline CDR1 and CDR2 sequences are LNHDA and SQIVND (reference sequence). V was clipped by 5 bases and J by 4 bases, with 15 bases between them. The CDR3 consists of 14 residues. The CDR3 DNA sequence: TGTGCCAGTAGTTGGGCAGGGAATACATACGAGCAGTACTTC. This gives the protein CASSWAGNTYEQYF.

The V call is TRBV21-1, the J call TRBJ1-6. TRBV21-1 is described as a pseudogene. The CDR3 spans 14 residues. This chain's CDR3 is CASSSQGGRSPLHF. DNA for the CDR3: TGTGCCAGCAGCTCCCAAGGGGGGCGGTCACCCCTCCACTTT.

CDR3 coding DNA: TGTGCCAGCAGCCCCGGGACTAGCGGGTCCTACGAGCAGTACTTC. Amino acids: CASSPGTSGSYEQYF. This chain joins TRBV7-6 and TRBJ2-7; 12 positions agree with TRBD2. Germline V gives CDR1 SGHVS, CDR2 FNYEAQ. This CDR3 comprises 15 residues. Trimming took 5 bases from V and 1 from J; bases not matched to a gene: 3.

J is TRBJ2-3 and V is TRBV2; tentatively, D is TRBD2 (5 bases). CDR1 is SNHLY and CDR2 is FYNNEI in the germline V gene. The CDR3 consists of 15 residues. V was clipped by 2 bases and J by 0 bases, with 9 bases between them. The CDR3 is CASSERETSTDTQYF. The CDR3, as DNA: TGTGCCAGCAGTGAACGGGAAACTAGCACAGATACGCAGTATTTT.

The V call is TRBV6-5, the J call TRBJ2-1; D is perhaps TRBD1 or TRBD2 (5 bases each). The CDR3 extends over 16 amino acids. Per the germline V gene, CDR1 is MNHEY and CDR2 is SVGAGI. Between the trimmed V and J ends, which lost 4 bases and 7 bases, there was a span of 20 bases. The CDR3 DNA reads TGTGCCAGCAGTTTGGGGGAGCCGAAAGGAGTGAATGAGCAGTTCTTC. Its translation: CASSLGEPKGVNEQFF.

This clone was detected only once. This chain uses TRBV29-1 with TRBJ2-7; 13 positions match TRBD2. With 4 bases clipped from V and 2 bases from J, the junction kept 2 bases outside the gene matches. This CDR3 region has 14 residues. The germline V gene has CDR1 SQVTM and CDR2 ANQGSEA. The CDR3 loop is CSVAGTSGTYEQYF. The CDR3 nucleotides are TGCAGCGTTGCCGGGACTAGCGGGACCTACGAGCAGTACTTC.

This sequence joins TRBV27 and TRBJ2-7, with 9 bases lining up with TRBD1. The CDR3 runs 15 residues. Germline CDR1 and CDR2: MNHEY and SMNVEV (reference sequence). The V and J ends lost 3 bases and 7 bases, in that order; junction bases with no gene match: 10. CDR3 sequence (DNA): TGTGCCAGCAGTTTTCCGGGACAGGGCTTCTTTGAGCAGTACTTC. Translated: CASSFPGQGFFEQYF.

The CDR3: CASSRFGGGYNEQFF. CDR3 nucleotides: TGTGCCAGCAGCCGATTCGGGGGGGGTTACAATGAGCAGTTCTTC. The chain combines TRBV6-5 with TRBJ2-1; 8 bases align to TRBD2. The germline gives CDR1 MNHEY, CDR2 SVGAGI. Losses at the gene ends were 6 bases for V and 4 bases for J; bases not matched to a gene: 8. The CDR3 spans 15 residues.